What follows describes a single TCR beta chain. Its matching antigen is unknown. V gave up 3 bases and J gave up 5 bases; unmatched junction bases: 7. Per the germline V gene, CDR1 is MGHDK and CDR2 is SYGVNS. The CDR3 is 15 amino acids. These data come from a study of shared clonotypes between healthy human individuals. Study background: Three CD4 naive, three CD4 memory, two CD8 naive and one CD8 memory plate were used per donor. Regarding the study as a whole: Read depth was anticipated to influence clonotype sharing among donors.

Per the original methods: ImmunoSEQ output held junction-only sequences without quality scores, so filtering differed. This table comes from immunoSEQ multiplex PCR, and its TCRdb copy is limited to in-frame clones, with some not included. Clone size and the V and J calls come from that table; the DNA yielded D and trimming. This table has about 800,000 clones, roughly 96% appearing once. Naive CD8 populations comprised CD45RO-negative cells positively selected for CCR7, excluding terminally differentiated effector memory CD45RA+ cells. V usage is TRBV25-1 and J usage is TRBJ1-1; 9 positions agree with TRBD1. This TCR was recovered from a man aged 25-45 years in good health. Sequenced: naive CD8+ T cells sorted from blood. CDR3 sequence reads: CASSDPGQGRTEAFF. CDR3 in DNA: TGTGCCAGCAGTGACCCGGGACAGGGTCGGACTGAAGCTTTCTTT.